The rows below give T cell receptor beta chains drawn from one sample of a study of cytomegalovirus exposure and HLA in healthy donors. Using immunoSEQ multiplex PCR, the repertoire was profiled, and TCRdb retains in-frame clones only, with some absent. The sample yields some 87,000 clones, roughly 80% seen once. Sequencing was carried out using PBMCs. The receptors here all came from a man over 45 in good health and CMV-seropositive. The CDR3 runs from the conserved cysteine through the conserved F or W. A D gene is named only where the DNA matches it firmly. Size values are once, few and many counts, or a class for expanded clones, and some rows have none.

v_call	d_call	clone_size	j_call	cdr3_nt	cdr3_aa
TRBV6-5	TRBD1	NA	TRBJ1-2	TGTGCCAGCAGATGGGACAGACTTGCTTGGGGCTACACCTTC	CASRWDRLAWGYTF
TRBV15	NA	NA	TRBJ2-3	TGTGCCACCCAGATCTACTATATTAGCACAGATACGCAGTATTTT	CATQIYYISTDTQYF
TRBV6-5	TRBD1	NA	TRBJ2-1	TGTGCCAGCAGTTACTCAGGACAGGGCGGCTACAATGAGCAGTTCTTC	CASSYSGQGGYNEQFF
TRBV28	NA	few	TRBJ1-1	TGTGCCAGCAGTTCGGGAGGAGACCGGACTGAAGCTTTCTTT	CASSSGGDRTEAFF
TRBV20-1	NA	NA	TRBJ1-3	TGCCTAGGACAGTCCGGAAACACCATATATTTT	CLGQSGNTIYF
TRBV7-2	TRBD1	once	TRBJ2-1	TGTGCCAGCAGCCCGGGACAGGGATCCTACAATGAGCAGTTCTTC	CASSPGQGSYNEQFF
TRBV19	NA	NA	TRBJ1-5	TGTGCCAGTAGTATAGATCGCGGCACTAGTGGCAATCAGCCCCAGCATTTT	CASSIDRGTSGNQPQHF
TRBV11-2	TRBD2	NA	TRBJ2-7	TGTGCCAGCACCCGCGGGACTAGCGGGGGGGCAGTCTACGAGCAGTACTTC	CASTRGTSGGAVYEQYF
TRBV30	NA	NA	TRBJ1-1	TGTGCCTGGACAGTCTTGAACACTGAAGCTTTCTTT	CAWTVLNTEAFF
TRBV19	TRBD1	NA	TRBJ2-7	TGTGCCAGCAGAAGGACAGGGGTGGGCGAGCAGTACTTC	CASRRTGVGEQYF
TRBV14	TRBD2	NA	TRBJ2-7	TGTGCCAGCAGCCGCCGCCCTAGCGGGGGGACCTACGAGCAGTACTTC	CASSRRPSGGTYEQYF
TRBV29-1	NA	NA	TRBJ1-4	TGCAGTGCCGGGGTCAGTAATGAAAAACTGTTTTTT	CSAGVSNEKLFF
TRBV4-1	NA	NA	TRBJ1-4	TGCGCCAGCAGCCCGACAGAATATATTGCAACTAATGAAAAACTGTTTTTT	CASSPTEYIATNEKLFF
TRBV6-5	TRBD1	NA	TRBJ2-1	TGTGCCAGCAGTTACTCGAGGACAGGGCCCAATGAGCAGTTCTTC	CASSYSRTGPNEQFF